What follows is one TCR beta chain and its context. This sample is drawn from a study of early stage breast cancer tumors. Study summary: About eight ER+/PR+/HER2- tumors were invasive ductal; four were invasive lobular.

TCRdb's table, derived via immunoSEQ multiplex PCR, lists solely in-frame clones and lacks some. The sample comprises more than 65,000 clones, approximately 84% of which are singletons, and approximately 4.5% rests with the top ten. Germline V gene data show CDR1 as SGHTS and CDR2 as YDEGEE. The CDR3 is made up of 14 amino acids. V was cut by 4 bases and J by 7 bases, with 17 bases left in between. The origin of this receptor is a person aged 35 to 50 with breast cancer. The sequencing sample was made of blood. V is TRBV5-8 and J is TRBJ1-2, with TRBD1 as a possible D gene (6 bases). The CDR3 sequence is CASSRGRGRGGYTF. The CDR3, as DNA: TGTGCCAGCAGCCGCGGAAGGGGGAGAGGTGGCTACACCTTC.